This T cell receptor beta chain is drawn from a study of blood T cells in healthy people across ages. General observations from the study: Diversity of TCR beta per million T cells declined in a roughly linear way with age. Estimates of diversity drawn from one million T cells were considered underestimates.

Worth noting for this clonotype: Its antigen is unknown.

Primers used in a second PCR of roughly 7 to 11 cycles were a sample-barcoded 5' primer and a J-beta primer mix. Researchers report that a template-switch adaptor with 12 random nucleotides tagged each cDNA molecule. TCRdb passed the 5' RACE reads through MiXCR, listing each CDR3 protein once. The sample has 380,000 or so distinct CDR3 sequences; approximately 51% are singletons. Germline lookup yields CDR1 SGHRS and CDR2 YFSETQ. The CDR3 consists of 16 residues. Between the trimmed V and J ends, which lost 7 bases and 2 bases, there was a span of 20 bases. Each sample yielded at least 6 million isolated PBMCs.

The TCR comes from a man in his fifties or sixties in good health. V is TRBV5-1 and J is TRBJ2-3; D possibly corresponds to TRBD2 (5 bases). The sequencing input was blood. The CDR3: CASGPSGGLDTDTQYF. CDR3 DNA: TGCGCCAGCGGGCCCTCCGGTGGACTGGACACAGATACGCAGTATTTT.